The subject of this entry is one TCR beta chain. Antigen unknown. TCRdb's table, derived via immunoSEQ multiplex PCR, lists solely in-frame clones and lacks some. The table has 55,000 to 75,000 clones, over 75% seen once. These data come from a study of OX40 agonist ivuxolimab in advanced cancers. General study results and limits: It was also the case that some nonresponders had low normalized T-cell clonal expansion.

The V end was cut by 4 bases, the J end by 2 bases, with 9 bases between. Germline lookup yields CDR1 SNHLY and CDR2 FYNNEI. This CDR3 is built from 14 residues. V usage is TRBV2 and J usage is TRBJ1-5; possibly TRBD1 for D (5 bases). The sequences come from CD4+ or CD8+ T cells sorted from blood, collected in a trial of the OX40 agonist ivuxolimab. This sequence was found in an adult with an advanced solid tumor such as melanoma, head and neck, liver or kidney cancer. CDR3 amino acids: CASSGGGGNQPQHF. The CDR3 region has the DNA TGTGCCAGCAGTGGTGGGGGGGGCAATCAGCCCCAGCATTTT.